A selection of T cell receptor beta chains follows, all from one sample in a study of T-cell memory formation after mild COVID-19. MiXCR, run by TCRdb on the 5' RACE reads, gives a single entry per CDR3 protein. The data show about 130,000 distinct CDR3 sequences, about 6.5% seen once. The sequenced material came from PBMCs or a T cell subset sorted from them (not recorded which). Every receptor here comes from an adult woman who had mild COVID-19 (a few samples of this study predate the infection). Cell type and time point are not known. CDR3s leave out the opening cysteine and the closing phenylalanine or tryptophan.

CDR3 protein	V gene	J gene
ASSPGTANTGELF	TRBV19	TRBJ2-2
ASSLLLNEQF	TRBV7-2	TRBJ2-1
ASSPLDNSPLH	TRBV5-6	TRBJ1-6
ASSYRDSYNSPLH	TRBV6-5	TRBJ1-6
SAIWITVNTQY	TRBV20-1	TRBJ2-3
ASSETFPAYEQY	TRBV19	TRBJ2-7
ASSQAGQAGETQY	TRBV4-1	TRBJ2-5
SARGLAGALPYEQY	TRBV20-1	TRBJ2-7
ASSPGTASTDTQY	TRBV5-1	TRBJ2-3
ASSAQGGTNTEAF	TRBV9	TRBJ1-1
ASRPRPGWEAGEQF	TRBV27	TRBJ2-1
ASRKLGQTVGNQPQH	TRBV6-1	TRBJ1-5
ASSQRGGNQPQH	TRBV4-2	TRBJ1-5
ASSSQGYGELF	TRBV7-9	TRBJ2-2
ASSWRSGTPRPNTEAF	TRBV5-6	TRBJ1-1
ASSPDRRNTGELF	TRBV7-2	TRBJ2-2
ASSPHSGAGHNEQF	TRBV12-3/TRBV12-4	TRBJ2-1
ASSQGTGSNYGYT	TRBV3-1	TRBJ1-2
ASRTDRGGYEQY	TRBV7-2	TRBJ2-7
ASRRTTYNEQF	TRBV6-5	TRBJ2-1
ASSLASRQIYEQY	TRBV5-1	TRBJ2-7